The 22 T cell receptor beta chains in this list originate from one sample, sequenced in a study of T cells expressing NK-cell markers. TCRdb re-called the 5' RACE reads and gives one entry per CDR3 protein, without DNA. The sample data list about 460,000 distinct CDR3 sequences. The sample taken for sequencing was blood T cells: a sorted CD56 or NKG2C T cell subset, CD4+ or CD8+ T cells, or bulk PBMC T cells (not recorded which). The receptors were sampled from a woman between 45 and 65 years old in good health.

The chain has TRBV29-1 and TRBJ2-7; with no DNA, the TCRdb D assignment of TRBD1 cannot be verified. The germline gives CDR1 SQVTM, CDR2 ANQGSEA. This CDR3 spans 18 amino acids. CDR3 sequence: CSVVDRVLLGYHPYEQYF.

The V call is TRBV4-1, the J call TRBJ2-3; TCRdb gives TRBD2 as the D gene, but with no DNA this cannot be confirmed. This CDR3 region has 18 residues. In germline, CDR1 is MGHRA, CDR2 YSYEKL. The CDR3 spells CASSQPTSGAKRFDTQYF.

The chain joins TRBV27 to TRBJ1-6; TCRdb returns TRBD1, unconfirmable since there is no DNA. The CDR3 loop spans 14 amino acids. The germline gives CDR1 MNHEY, CDR2 SMNVEV (reference sequence). The CDR3 loop is CASSWSGERSPLHF.

The chain is built from TRBV2 and TRBJ2-5; the D gene TCRdb calls, TRBD2, cannot be checked with no DNA. CDR1 SNHLY and CDR2 FYNNEI come from the germline V gene. The CDR3 sequence is 14 residues long. The CDR3 reads CASSEVAGGETQYF.

The gene calls are TRBV7-2 and TRBJ1-1. The CDR3 sequence is 15 residues long. From germline, CDR1 is SGHTA and CDR2 FQGNSA. The CDR3 loop is CASSSAGRGDTEAFF.

The V call is TRBV15, the J call TRBJ1-3. The CDR3 has 13 amino acids. The germline V gene encodes CDR1 LNHNV and CDR2 YYDKDF (reference sequence). This CDR3 reads CATSWRAGNTIYF.

The chain carries TRBV11-2 and TRBJ1-2; TCRdb's assignment of TRBD1 cannot be checked, as there is no DNA. Germline CDR1 is SGHAT and CDR2 is FQNNGV. The CDR3 is 14 amino acids. CDR3 sequence reads: CASSHRGGWDGYTF. Full variable domain (missing parts from reference TRBV11-2 and TRBJ1-2): EAGVAQSPRYKIIEKRQSVAFWCNPISGHATLYWYQQILGQGPKLLIQFQNNGVVDDSQLPKDRFSAERLKGVDSTLKIQPAKLEDSAVYLCASSHRGGWDGYTFGSGTRLTVV.

This sequence joins TRBV15 and TRBJ2-3; TCRdb indicates TRBD1, and absent DNA this call remains unverified. The germline gives CDR1 LNHNV, CDR2 YYDKDF (reference sequence). This CDR3 comprises 14 residues. The CDR3 is CATSPPGWPGTQYF.

The CDR3 is CASSQNFGLAGNEQFF. This chain uses TRBV7-7 with TRBJ2-1; checking the TCRdb D call of TRBD2 is not possible without DNA. The CDR3 length is 16 residues. Germline assignment: CDR1 SSHAT and CDR2 FNYEAQ (reference sequence).

V usage is TRBV24-1 and J usage is TRBJ1-5; TCRdb indicates TRBD1, and absent DNA this call remains unverified. The germline V gene encodes CDR1 KGHDR and CDR2 SFDVKD. This CDR3 spans 15 amino acids. The CDR3 spells CATSDRQGGDQPQHF.

This chain uses TRBV12-3 or TRBV12-4 with TRBJ1-1. The CDR3 consists of 14 residues. The CDR3 loop is CAGQPLTGRTEAFF.

The genes are TRBV5-1 and TRBJ2-2. The germline V gene has CDR1 SGHRS and CDR2 YFSETQ. The CDR3 runs to 14 residues. The CDR3 protein is CASSFSRNTGELFF.

The CDR3 is CSATGPMDSYEQYF. The rearrangement uses TRBV20-1 and TRBJ2-7; TCRdb's assignment of TRBD1 cannot be checked, as there is no DNA. This CDR3 is built from 14 residues. Germline V lookup: CDR1 DFQATT, CDR2 SNEGSKA (reference sequence).

This rearrangement joins TRBV11-2 to TRBJ2-1; TCRdb proposes TRBD1, but this gene call is untestable without DNA. The germline V gene encodes CDR1 SGHAT and CDR2 FQNNGV. CDR3 length: 16 residues. The CDR3 is CASSLVPVQTSNEQFF.

This chain links TRBV25-1 with TRBJ1-5. From germline, CDR1 is MGHDK and CDR2 SYGVNS. The CDR3 runs to 12 residues. CDR3 residues: CASKTDNQPQHF.

The V and J genes are TRBV4-2 and TRBJ2-3; checking the TCRdb D call of TRBD2 is not possible without DNA. The CDR3 sequence is 18 residues long. Germline V gene data show CDR1 as LGHNA and CDR2 as YNFKEQ. The CDR3 sequence: CASSQDPGTSGNKDTQYF.

CDR3 in amino acids: CASSLLGTPGSGRRSDTQYF. This chain joins TRBV5-5 and TRBJ2-3; without DNA, the TCRdb call of TRBD2 cannot be checked. Germline V gene data show CDR1 as SGHKS and CDR2 as YYEKEE (reference sequence). The CDR3 is 20 residues long.

The V gene is TRBV12-3 or TRBV12-4, the J gene TRBJ2-6; TCRdb's D call of TRBD2 is untestable without DNA. CDR3 length equals 17 residues. The CDR3 reads CASSVLAGLSGANVLTF.

The chain carries TRBV5-4 and TRBJ2-2; TCRdb returns TRBD2, unconfirmable since there is no DNA. The CDR3 extends over 16 amino acids. Germline CDR1 SGHNT, CDR2 YYREEE (reference sequence). CDR3 amino acids: CASSLIGGGSTGELFF.

The rearrangement joins TRBV29-1 to TRBJ2-3. The CDR3 has 13 residues. In germline, CDR1 is SQVTM, CDR2 ANQGSEA. CDR3 amino acids: CSFLGIKRDTQYF.

The chain couples TRBV20-1 to TRBJ1-2; with no DNA, the TCRdb D assignment of TRBD1 cannot be verified. This CDR3 has 12 residues. Germline lookup yields CDR1 DFQATT and CDR2 SNEGSKA (reference sequence). The CDR3 protein is CSAGQGAYGYTF.

The rearrangement links TRBV25-1 to TRBJ1-2; no DNA is available, so the TRBD1 call from TCRdb remains unchecked. This CDR3 comprises 16 residues. Germline V gene lookup returns CDR1 MGHDK and CDR2 SYGVNS. The CDR3 reads CASSSNNRGEGYGYTF.